Below, 10 T cell receptor beta chains from the same sample are listed, as sequenced in a study of T cell changes during pregnancy in multiple sclerosis. TCRdb's table, derived via immunoSEQ multiplex PCR, lists solely in-frame clones and lacks some. Here the sample spans about 53,000 clones, about 93% being singletons. The starting material was CD4+ T cells from peripheral blood mononuclear cells, obtained in the third trimester of pregnancy. Every receptor here comes from a female donor with multiple sclerosis, enrolled in a pregnancy study.

The chain is built from TRBV7-6 and TRBJ2-7; D is possibly TRBD2 (6 bases). With 0 bases removed from V and 1 base from J, the gap between germline ends came to 10 bases. Germline V gene lookup returns CDR1 SGHVS and CDR2 FNYEAQ. The length of the CDR3 is 15 residues. The CDR3 nucleotides are TGTGCCAGCAGCTTAGCGCGGGACTTTTCCTACGAGCAGTACTTC. This sequence encodes CASSLARDFSYEQYF.

The chain employs TRBV11-2 and TRBJ2-3; no firm D call. V lost 1 base and J 1 base, leaving 12 bases between the germline ends. The CDR3 spans 16 residues. Germline assignment: CDR1 SGHAT and CDR2 FQNNGV. The CDR3 protein is CASSLGTNERTDTQYF. The CDR3 DNA is TGTGCCAGCAGCTTAGGCACTAATGAGCGCACAGATACGCAGTATTTT.

A note on this clone: A junction end diverges from the germline sequence, so it may reflect a read error. Other DNA sequences in the same sample also yield this CDR3. This chain links TRBV18 with TRBJ2-2; D is perhaps TRBD1 (6 bases). The germline CDR1 and CDR2 sequences are KGHSH and LQKENI. CDR3 size: 16 residues. The CDR3 bases are TGTGCTAGCTCAGCTCAGGGGAACGCTAACACCGGGGAGCTGTTTTTT. Translation: CASSAQGNANTGELFF. Variable domain in full (rest from reference TRBV18 and TRBJ2-2): NAGVMQNPRHLVRRRGQEARLRCSPMKGHSHVYWYRQLPEEGLKFMVYLQKENIIDESGMPKERFSAEFPKEGPSILRIQQVVRGDSAAYFCASSAQGNANTGELFFGEGSRLTVL.

The chain recombines TRBV5-4 with TRBJ2-7, with unresolved D. The CDR3 totals 13 residues. V lost 3 bases and J 3 bases, leaving 10 bases between the germline ends. The germline CDR1 and CDR2 sequences are SGHNT and YYREEE (reference sequence). CDR3 DNA sequence: TGTGCCAGCAGCTCTAGGTTCGGCTACGAGCAGTACTTC. It is translated as CASSSRFGYEQYF. Supplemented by reference TRBV5-4 and TRBJ2-7, the full variable domain reads ETGVTQSPTHLIKTRGQQVTLRCSSQSGHNTVSWYQQALGQGPQFIFQYYREEENGRGNFPPRFSGLQFPNYSSELNVNALELDDSALYLCASSSRFGYEQYFGPGTRLTVT.

This CDR3 is CAWSGDRGSQPQHF. CDR3 in DNA: TGTGCCTGGAGTGGGGACAGGGGAAGTCAGCCCCAGCATTTT. J is TRBJ1-5 and V is TRBV30; 10 positions agree with TRBD1. Germline V gene sequence: CDR1 GTSNPN, CDR2 SVGIG (reference sequence). The CDR3 contains 14 residues. V was pared by 1 base and J by 6 bases, with 3 bases of the junction left unmatched.

The J gene is TRBJ2-2, the V gene TRBV19; D gene ambiguous. CDR1 and CDR2 from the germline V gene are LNHDA and SQIVND (reference sequence). Between the trimmed V and J ends, which lost 5 bases and 8 bases, there was a span of 12 bases. The CDR3 is 13 amino acids. Here the CDR3 reads CASSFPGGGELFF. CDR3 in DNA: TGTGCCAGTAGTTTTCCAGGTGGTGGGGAGCTGTTTTTT. Based on the CDR3 plus reference TRBV19 and TRBJ2-2, the full variable domain is DGGITQSPKYLFRKEGQNVTLSCEQNLNHDAMYWYRQDPGQGLRLIYYSQIVNDFQKGDIAEGYSVSREKKESFPLTVTSAQKNPTAFYLCASSFPGGGELFFGEGSRLTVL.

This clone was observed a single time. V and J are TRBV6-5 and TRBJ1-2, with 9 bases lining up with TRBD1. The CDR3 loop spans 14 amino acids. Germline-derived CDR1 and CDR2 are MNHEY and SVGAGI. Trimming cost V 0 bases and J 8 bases; bases outside gene matches: 4. CDR3 in DNA: TGTGCCAGCAGTTACTCGGGACAGGGTGGAGGCTACACCTTC. Protein product: CASSYSGQGGGYTF.

The V gene is TRBV2, the J gene TRBJ2-3, with TRBD2 matching over 12 bases. This CDR3 has 19 residues. Germline lookup yields CDR1 SNHLY and CDR2 FYNNEI. Trimming removed 2 bases from V and 0 bases from J; junction bases left unmatched: 9. CDR3 amino acids: CASSEPQTSGGLSTDTQYF. CDR3 coding DNA: TGTGCCAGCAGTGAACCCCAGACTAGCGGGGGACTTAGCACAGATACGCAGTATTTT.

The gene calls are TRBV29-1 and TRBJ1-1, with D possibly TRBD1 on 6 matching bases. Germline-derived CDR1 and CDR2 are SQVTM and ANQGSEA. V was shortened by 5 bases and J by 2 bases, with 15 bases between the two germline ends. The CDR3 is made up of 14 amino acids. The CDR3 coding sequence is TGCAGCGTTTCCGGTGGACAGACCAACACTGAAGCTTTCTTT. Translation: CSVSGGQTNTEAFF.

The chain joins TRBV7-2 to TRBJ1-4; 8 nucleotides match TRBD1. After removal of 5 bases from V and 8 bases from J, the junction contained 13 bases not matched to a gene. The CDR3 spans 16 residues. CDR1 SGHTA and CDR2 FQGNSA come from the germline V gene. DNA of the CDR3: TGTGCCAGCAGCCGTAGAAATTCAGGGGGCCGGGAAAAACTGTTTTTT. Amino acids: CASSRRNSGGREKLFF.